This paragraph reports one TCR beta chain. Its antigen is still unknown. CDR1 and CDR2 from the germline V gene are LGHDT and YNNKEL (reference sequence). This CDR3 is built from 15 residues. Trimming took off 1 base at V and 0 bases at J, with 8 bases between the two ends. The data derive from a study of T-cell reconstitution after alpha-beta-depleted transplantation in children. Findings of the study overall: As was reported, about two months after transplant, alpha-beta T cells came from several hundred expanded graft clones. Day-60 TCRbeta diversity that was high in some patients was derived from surviving recipient T cells and thymic progenitors. A year had passed since transplant, and T-cell counts and diversity by then came mostly from newly produced T cells.

As it was prepared, the TCRbeta library received unique molecular identifiers. TCRdb reanalysed the PCR reads using MiXCR and keeps one entry per CDR3 protein. Of 600,000 to 700,000 distinct CDR3 sequences in the sample, under 15% were seen once. The sequence was collected from a girl aged 2-10 years with congenital amegakaryocytic thrombocytopenia, due to receive a stem cell transplant. The chain uses TRBV3-1 and TRBJ2-3; D unclear. The source material was PBMCs, sampled before TCRalphabeta/CD19-depleted stem cell transplant. CDR3 in amino acids: CASSQVFSSTDTQYF. Written as DNA, the CDR3 is TGTGCCAGCAGCCAAGTATTCAGCAGCACAGATACGCAGTATTTT.